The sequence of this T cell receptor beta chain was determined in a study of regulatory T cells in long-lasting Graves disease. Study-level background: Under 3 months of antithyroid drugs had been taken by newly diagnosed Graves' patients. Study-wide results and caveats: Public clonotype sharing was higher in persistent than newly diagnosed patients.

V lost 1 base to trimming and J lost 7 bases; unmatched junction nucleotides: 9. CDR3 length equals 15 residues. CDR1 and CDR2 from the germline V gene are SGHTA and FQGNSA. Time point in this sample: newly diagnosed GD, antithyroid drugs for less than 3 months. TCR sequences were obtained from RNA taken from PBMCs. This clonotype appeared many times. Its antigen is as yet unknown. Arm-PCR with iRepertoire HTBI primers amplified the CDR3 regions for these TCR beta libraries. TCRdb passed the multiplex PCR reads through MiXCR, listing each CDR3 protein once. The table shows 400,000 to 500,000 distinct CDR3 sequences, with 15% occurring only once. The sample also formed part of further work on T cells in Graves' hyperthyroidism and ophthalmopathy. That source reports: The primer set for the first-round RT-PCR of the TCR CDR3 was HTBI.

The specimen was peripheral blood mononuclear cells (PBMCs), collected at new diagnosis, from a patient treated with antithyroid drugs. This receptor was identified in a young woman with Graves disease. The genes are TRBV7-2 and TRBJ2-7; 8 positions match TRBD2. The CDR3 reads CASSLGGLDYGEQYF. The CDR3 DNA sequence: TGTGCCAGCAGCTTAGGGGGACTAGATTACGGTGAGCAGTACTTC.